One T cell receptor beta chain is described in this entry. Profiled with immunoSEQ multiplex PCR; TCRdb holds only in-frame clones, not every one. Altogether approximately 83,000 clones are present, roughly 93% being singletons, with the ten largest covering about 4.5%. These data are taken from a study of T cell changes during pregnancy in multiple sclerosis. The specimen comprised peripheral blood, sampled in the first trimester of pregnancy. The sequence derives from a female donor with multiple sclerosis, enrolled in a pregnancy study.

DNA of the CDR3: TGTGCCAGCAGCGTAAATCAGGGGGCAGGTCAAGAGACCCAGTACTTC. Translated: CASSVNQGAGQETQYF. V and J are TRBV9 and TRBJ2-5, with 8 bases that match TRBD1. Unmatched junction bases numbered 7, after V lost 1 base and J lost 2 bases. This CDR3 region has 16 residues. Germline CDR1 reads SGDLS; CDR2 reads YYNGEE. The full variable domain, with the rest looked up from reference TRBV9 and TRBJ2-5, is DSGVTQTPKHLITATGQRVTLRCSPRSGDLSVYWYQQSLDQGLQFLIQYYNGEERAKGNILERFSAQQFPDLHSELNLSSLELGDSALYFCASSVNQGAGQETQYFGPGTRLLVL.